Listed below are T cell receptor beta chains from one sample, sequenced in a study of blood T cell repertoires in COVID-19. Assay used: immunoSEQ multiplex PCR; TCRdb lists only in-frame clones, some missing. The table includes some 530,000 clones, 70% to 90% detected once. Sequencing used peripheral blood. The receptors come from a human donor in a cohort sampled during active COVID-19. CDR3s include the opening cysteine and the closing phenylalanine or tryptophan. The D gene is left open where the match is weak. Size values are once, few and many counts, or a class for expanded clones, and some rows have none.

V	D	length	size	J	CDR3	DNA
TRBV9	-	14	-	TRBJ1-1	CASSVRSGDTEAFF	TGTGCCAGCAGCGTAAGATCGGGGGACACTGAAGCTTTCTTT
TRBV10-1	-	13	-	TRBJ2-2	CASSEVRAGELFF	TGCGCCAGCAGTGAGGTTCGGGCCGGGGAGCTGTTTTTT
TRBV18	-	14	-	TRBJ2-5	CASSPVTIQETQYF	TGTGCCAGCTCACCGGTGACTATACAAGAGACCCAGTACTTC
TRBV11-2	-	15	-	TRBJ2-7	CASSPRDSQGWEQYF	TGTGCCAGCAGCCCACGGGACTCTCAGGGTTGGGAGCAGTACTTC
TRBV5-1	-	13	-	TRBJ2-1	CASSLDPGDEQFF	TGCGCCAGCAGCTTGGACCCAGGCGATGAGCAGTTCTTC
TRBV7-3	TRBD2	16	-	TRBJ2-3	CASSPRPTSLTDTQYF	TGTGCCAGCAGCCCGCGCCCGACTAGCCTCACAGATACGCAGTATTTT
TRBV5-6	TRBD2	15	-	TRBJ2-1	CASSSVTSGVNEQFF	TGTGCCAGCAGCTCCGTGACTAGCGGGGTCAATGAGCAGTTCTTC
TRBV20-1	TRBD2	15	few	TRBJ2-1	CSASGASGSVKEQFF	TGCAGTGCTAGTGGGGCTAGCGGGAGTGTCAAGGAGCAGTTCTTC
TRBV15	-	15	-	TRBJ1-5	CATSRERQGGGAQHF	TGTGCCACCAGCAGAGAAAGGCAGGGAGGGGGAGCCCAGCATTTT
TRBV7-3	-	15	few	TRBJ1-1	CASSLDSGRNTEAFF	TGTGCCAGCAGCCTGGACTCAGGAAGGAACACTGAAGCTTTCTTT
TRBV19	-	14	-	TRBJ1-5	CASSTWTENQPQHF	TGTGCCAGTAGTACCTGGACAGAGAATCAGCCCCAGCATTTT
TRBV4-1	TRBD1	15	-	TRBJ1-2	CASSRDRGQFYGYTF	TGCGCCAGCAGCCGGGACAGGGGGCAATTTTATGGCTACACCTTC
TRBV18	-	14	-	TRBJ2-1	CASSPTTSYNEQFF	TGTGCCAGCTCACCAACAACTAGCTACAATGAGCAGTTCTTC
TRBV4-2	TRBD1	18	-	TRBJ1-4	CASSQVRTGLATNEKLFF	TGTGCCAGCAGCCAAGTCCGGACAGGGCTGGCAACTAATGAAAAACTGTTTTTT
TRBV30	-	16	-	TRBJ2-2	CAWTERRRANTGELFF	TGTGCCTGGACGGAACGGCGGCGAGCGAACACCGGGGAGCTGTTTTTT
TRBV10-3	TRBD2	15	-	TRBJ2-5	CAISPQRGGQETQYF	TGTGCCATCAGCCCCCAGCGGGGGGGCCAAGAGACCCAGTACTTC
TRBV3-1/TRBV3-2	TRBD1	15	-	TRBJ2-5	CASSRGQGVRETQYF	TGTGCCAGCAGCCGGGGACAGGGGGTAAGAGAGACCCAGTACTTC
TRBV19	-	11	-	TRBJ2-3	CASSYTDTQYF	TGTGCCAGTAGTTACACAGATACGCAGTATTTT
TRBV5-1	TRBD1	15	-	TRBJ2-2	CASSTGQTNTGELFF	TGCGCCAGCAGCACGGGACAGACGAACACCGGGGAGCTGTTTTTT
TRBV13	TRBD1	14	-	TRBJ2-5	CASSPPTGEETQYF	TGTGCCAGCAGCCCGCCAACAGGGGAAGAGACCCAGTACTTC
TRBV19	-	16	-	TRBJ2-4	CASSIDNQRAKNIQYF	TGTGCCAGTAGTATAGATAACCAGCGTGCCAAAAACATTCAGTACTTC
TRBV7-2	-	16	-	TRBJ1-1	CASSPGRGVRDTEAFF	TGTGCCAGCAGCCCCGGACGGGGGGTTAGGGACACTGAAGCTTTCTTT
TRBV28	-	12	-	TRBJ2-5	CASNQGSETQYF	TGTGCCAGCAATCAGGGGTCGGAGACCCAGTACTTC